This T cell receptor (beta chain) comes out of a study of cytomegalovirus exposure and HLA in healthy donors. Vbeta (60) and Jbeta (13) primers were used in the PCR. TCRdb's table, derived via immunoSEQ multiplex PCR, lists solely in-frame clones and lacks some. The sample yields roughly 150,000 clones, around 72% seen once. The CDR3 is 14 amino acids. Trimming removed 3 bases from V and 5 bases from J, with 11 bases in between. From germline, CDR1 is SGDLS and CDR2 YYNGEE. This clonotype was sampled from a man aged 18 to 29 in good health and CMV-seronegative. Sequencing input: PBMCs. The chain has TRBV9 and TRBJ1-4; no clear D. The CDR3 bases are TGTGCCAGCAGCGAACTCGGAGGGAATGAAAAACTGTTTTTT. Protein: CASSELGGNEKLFF.